Shown below are 21 T cell receptor beta chains from a single sample sequenced in a study of T cells in Graves' hyperthyroidism and ophthalmopathy. RNA transcripts served as the template for amplifying TCR beta CDR3 regions. Researchers ran a first-round RT-PCR on the TCR CDR3 using the HTBI primer set. One entry per CDR3 protein, called by TCRdb with MiXCR from the multiplex PCR reads. The repertoire includes fewer than 650,000 distinct CDR3 sequences, about 15% of them detected once, and approximately 14% sits in the top ten. The sample was blood. The receptors originated from a woman in her thirties or forties with Graves' hyperthyroidism.

At least ten counts were recorded for this clonotype. This chain joins TRBV20-1 and TRBJ1-2; possible D gene TRBD1, 6 bases. Trimming removed 0 bases from V and 4 bases from J, with 15 bases in between. CDR1 is DFQATT and CDR2 is SNEGSKA in the germline V gene (reference sequence). The CDR3 has 15 residues. For the CDR3, the DNA is TGCAGTGCTAGAGATCTGTCGGGGGCAGGCTATGGCTACACCTTC. Translated: CSARDLSGAGYGYTF.

This clonotype has more than one count but fewer than ten. This chain joins TRBV12-5 and TRBJ2-7; 10 bases are shared with TRBD2. The germline V gene encodes CDR1 LGHNT and CDR2 FRNRAP. This CDR3 spans 15 amino acids. J gave up 5 bases and V 3 bases, and 7 bases lay outside the gene matches. DNA for the CDR3: TGTGCTAGTGGTTTAAGGGCTAGCGGGAGAAACGAGCAGTACTTC. Its protein is CASGLRASGRNEQYF.

At least ten counts were recorded for this clonotype. The chain is built from TRBV3-1 and TRBJ2-7, with TRBD2 as a possible D gene (6 bases). The CDR3 is made up of 16 amino acids. V was trimmed by 1 base and J by 3 bases, leaving 16 bases between them. Germline CDR1 is LGHDT and CDR2 is YNNKEL (reference sequence). In DNA form, the CDR3 reads TGTGCCAGCAGCCAAGGAGGAGGGGATGAGGGCTACGAGCAGTACTTC. Translation: CASSQGGGDEGYEQYF.

This clonotype was seen at least ten times. The chain is built from TRBV5-1 and TRBJ2-7; 16 bases map to TRBD2. The CDR3 consists of 17 residues. Per the germline V gene, CDR1 is SGHRS and CDR2 is YFSETQ. J was trimmed by 2 bases and V by 5 bases; bases with no gene match: 7. The CDR3 region is CASSTGLAGGPPYEQYF. In DNA, the CDR3 is TGCGCCAGCAGTACGGGACTAGCGGGAGGGCCTCCCTACGAGCAGTACTTC.

This clonotype was detected only a few times. CDR3 residues: CASSQDRASGEVLRQYF. The DNA for the CDR3 is TGCGCCAGCAGCCAAGATCGGGCTAGCGGGGAGGTGTTACGGCAGTATTTT. This rearrangement joins TRBV4-1 to TRBJ2-3, with 9 positions matching TRBD2. Germline-derived CDR1 and CDR2 are MGHRA and YSYEKL. Trimming removed 0 bases from V and 11 bases from J; junction bases left unmatched: 15. The CDR3 totals 17 residues.

The V call is TRBV28, the J call TRBJ2-1; 7 bases map to TRBD2. Trimming cost V 2 bases and J 15 bases; bases outside gene matches: 4. The CDR3 is 11 amino acids. Germline CDR1 and CDR2: MDHEN and SYDVKM. The CDR3 reads CASSLMGGWFF. CDR3 nucleotide sequence: TGTGCCAGCAGTTTAATGGGAGGGTGGTTCTTC.

On this clonotype: Being one base from a much bigger clone, this may be a read error. The rearrangement links TRBV11-2 to TRBJ2-1; maybe TRBD2 (5 bases). The germline V gene encodes CDR1 SGHAT and CDR2 FQNNGV. This CDR3 has 17 residues. With 2 bases removed from V and 4 bases from J, the gap between germline ends came to 18 bases. The CDR3 here is CASSLSGPSSLYNEQFF. Written as DNA, the CDR3 is TGTGCCAGCAGCTTAAGCGGACCTAGCAGCCTATACAATGAGCAGTTCTTC.

This clonotype was seen many times. The gene calls are TRBV10-3 and TRBJ2-1; TRBD2 matches at 9 bases. Germline CDR1 and CDR2: ENHRY and SYGVKD. The CDR3 spans 16 residues. Losses at the gene ends were 0 bases for V and 4 bases for J; bases not matched to a gene: 4. The CDR3 region has the DNA TGTGCCATCAGTGAGTCGAGTCTAGCGGGGTACAATGAGCAGTTCTTC. Protein sequence: CAISESSLAGYNEQFF.

The chain links TRBV29-1 to TRBJ2-2, with 7 bases lining up with TRBD1. This CDR3 comprises 12 residues. J lost 6 bases, V lost 7 bases, and 5 bases had no gene match. Germline CDR1 SQVTM, CDR2 ANQGSEA. CDR3 loop: CSGRQGPGELFF. The CDR3 DNA reads as TGCAGCGGACGACAGGGTCCCGGGGAGCTGTTTTTT.

The table lists this clonotype with a few counts. CDR3 region: CASSPSSTNYGYTF. As DNA, the CDR3 is TGCGCCAGCAGCCCAAGCTCAACTAACTATGGCTACACCTTC. The chain is built from TRBV5-1 and TRBJ1-2; D uncertain. Germline CDR1 SGHRS, CDR2 YFSETQ. The CDR3 sequence is 14 residues long. Between the trimmed V and J ends, which lost 4 bases and 0 bases, there was a span of 10 bases.

The CDR3 spells CSARESRAGGNEQYF. In nucleotides, the CDR3 is TGCAGTGCTAGAGAATCCCGAGCGGGAGGGAACGAGCAGTACTTC. This chain uses TRBV20-1 with TRBJ2-7, with 10 bases matching TRBD2. The germline gives CDR1 DFQATT, CDR2 SNEGSKA (reference sequence). V lost 0 bases and J lost 5; bases outside the gene matches: 7. This CDR3 has 15 amino acids.

This clonotype was detected only a few times. The chain joins TRBV27 to TRBJ1-5, with D tentatively TRBD1 (6 bases). CDR1 MNHEY and CDR2 SMNVEV come from the germline V gene (reference sequence). Between the trimmed V and J ends, which lost 6 bases and 0 bases, there was a span of 18 bases. The CDR3 loop spans 17 amino acids. CDR3 DNA: TGTGCCAGCAGACCCTACTCCGGGACATATAGCAATCAGCCCCAGCATTTT. Protein product: CASRPYSGTYSNQPQHF.

This clonotype was picked up a small number of times. The chain joins TRBV5-4 to TRBJ2-5; TRBD1 agrees at 10 bases. Per the germline V gene, CDR1 is SGHNT and CDR2 is YYREEE (reference sequence). The CDR3 length is 15 residues. V was clipped by 5 bases and J by 5 bases; unmatched bases: 9. CDR3 in DNA: TGTGCCAGCAGTTCCCAGACAGGGGGCTCGGAGACCCAGTACTTC. Translated, it gives CASSSQTGGSETQYF.

This clonotype was found many times. The chain has TRBV28 and TRBJ1-4; 9 bases are shared with TRBD1. CDR3 length: 15 amino acids. J was trimmed by 4 bases and V by 6 bases; bases with no gene match: 6. CDR1 is MDHEN, CDR2 SYDVKM, per germline. The CDR3 protein is CASRRPGQGNEKLFF. In nucleotides, the CDR3 is TGTGCCAGCAGACGCCCGGGACAGGGTAATGAAAAACTGTTTTTT.

This rearrangement joins TRBV7-2 to TRBJ2-2; D unresolved. Germline lookup yields CDR1 SGHTA and CDR2 FQGNSA. Between the trimmed V and J ends, which lost 2 bases and 0 bases, there was a span of 7 bases. CDR3 length equals 15 residues. DNA of the CDR3: TGTGCCAGCAGCTTATCCCCAACGAACACCGGGGAGCTGTTTTTT. Amino acids: CASSLSPTNTGELFF.

The chain carries TRBV19 and TRBJ2-3; 9 bases fit TRBD2. J lost 4 bases, V lost 3 bases, and 17 bases had no gene match. Germline lookup yields CDR1 LNHDA and CDR2 SQIVND (reference sequence). This CDR3 comprises 19 residues. Here the CDR3 DNA reads TGTGCCAGTAGTATCACGCAGAGCGGGAGGTCGGGGTTTGCAGATACGCAGTATTTT. Encoded protein: CASSITQSGRSGFADTQYF.

This clonotype appeared many times. The V call is TRBV3-1, the J call TRBJ2-3; 7 bases align to TRBD1. The CDR3 has 16 amino acids. Losses at the gene ends were 4 bases for V and 0 bases for J; bases not matched to a gene: 7. CDR1 and CDR2 from the germline V gene are LGHDT and YNNKEL (reference sequence). The DNA of the CDR3 is TGTGCCAGCAGCCGACAACAGGGGTTAAGCACAGATACGCAGTATTTT. Its translation is CASSRQQGLSTDTQYF.

This clonotype was counted many times. CDR3 in amino acids: CSARDPSGKVDTQYF. Here the CDR3 DNA reads TGCAGTGCTAGAGATCCTAGTGGGAAGGTAGATACGCAGTATTTT. The chain recombines TRBV20-1 with TRBJ2-3, with unresolved D. The CDR3 extends over 15 amino acids. With 0 bases removed from V and 5 bases from J, the gap between germline ends came to 15 bases. Germline values: CDR1 DFQATT, CDR2 SNEGSKA (reference sequence).

This clonotype was found many times. The rearrangement links TRBV6-1 to TRBJ2-7; 7 bases align to TRBD2. The germline V gene has CDR1 MNHNS and CDR2 SASEGT. The trim removed 8 bases at V and 6 bases at J, leaving 7 bases unmatched. CDR3 size: 12 residues. The CDR3 loop reads CASLSGTREQYF. The DNA of the CDR3 is TGTGCCAGCTTAAGCGGGACTCGCGAGCAGTACTTC.

This clonotype has a count of ten or more. V and J are TRBV11-3 and TRBJ2-3; 7 nucleotides match TRBD1. Losses at the gene ends were 8 bases for V and 6 bases for J; bases not matched to a gene: 11. The CDR3 length is 14 residues. Per germline, CDR1 SGHNT and CDR2 YENEEA. DNA of the CDR3: TGTGCCAGCGCCCAGGGGACAGTCCGGGATACGCAGTATTTT. Its translation: CASAQGTVRDTQYF.

The genes are TRBV9 and TRBJ2-5; 7 positions match TRBD1. The CDR3 is 16 amino acids. CDR1 SGDLS and CDR2 YYNGEE come from the germline V gene. V trimming: 0 bases; J trimming: 0 bases; junction bases outside the gene matches: 5. The CDR3 protein is CASSVGSRGYQETQYF. DNA of the CDR3: TGTGCCAGCAGCGTAGGTAGCAGGGGGTACCAAGAGACCCAGTACTTC. Filled out from reference TRBV9 and TRBJ2-5, the complete variable domain reads DSGVTQTPKHLITATGQRVTLRCSPRSGDLSVYWYQQSLDQGLQFLIQYYNGEERAKGNILERFSAQQFPDLHSELNLSSLELGDSALYFCASSVGSRGYQETQYFGPGTRLLVL.